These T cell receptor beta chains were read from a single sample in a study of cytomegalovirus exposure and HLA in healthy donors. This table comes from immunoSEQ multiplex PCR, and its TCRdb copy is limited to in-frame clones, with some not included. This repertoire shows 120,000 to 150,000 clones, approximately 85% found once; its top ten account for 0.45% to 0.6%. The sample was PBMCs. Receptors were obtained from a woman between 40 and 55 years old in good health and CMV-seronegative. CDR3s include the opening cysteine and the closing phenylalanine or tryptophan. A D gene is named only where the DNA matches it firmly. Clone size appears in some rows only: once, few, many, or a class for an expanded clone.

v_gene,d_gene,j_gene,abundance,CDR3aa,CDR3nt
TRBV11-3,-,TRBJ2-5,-,CASSSGGLAETQYF,TGTGCCAGCAGCTCCGGGGGGCTGGCAGAGACCCAGTACTTC
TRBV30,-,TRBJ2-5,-,CAWTVSQETQYF,TGTGCCTGGACGGTGTCACAGGAGACCCAGTACTTC
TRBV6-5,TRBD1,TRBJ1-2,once,CASSYWSDVDRGGYTF,TGTGCCAGCAGTTACTGGAGTGATGTCGACAGGGGTGGCTACACCTTC
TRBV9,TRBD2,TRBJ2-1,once,CASSVTSGGNEQFF,TGTGCCAGCAGCGTTACTAGCGGAGGGAATGAGCAGTTCTTC
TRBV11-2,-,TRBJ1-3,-,CASSPNGNTIYF,TGTGCCAGCAGCCCAAATGGAAACACCATATATTTT
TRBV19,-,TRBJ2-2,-,CASIVQHGNTGELFF,TGTGCCAGTATCGTCCAACATGGGAACACCGGGGAGCTGTTTTTT
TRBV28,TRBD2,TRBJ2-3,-,CASTQGGLAQSQYF,TGTGCCAGCACCCAGGGGGGACTAGCGCAATCGCAGTATTTT
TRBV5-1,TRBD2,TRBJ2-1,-,CASRPLAGGSYNEQFF,TGCGCCAGCAGACCCTTAGCGGGAGGGAGTTACAATGAGCAGTTCTTC
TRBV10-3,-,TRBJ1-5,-,CAIRRGLDQPQHF,TGTGCCATCAGACGCGGACTCGATCAGCCCCAGCATTTT
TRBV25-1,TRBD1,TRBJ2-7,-,CASSEGTGSYEQYF,TGTGCCAGCAGTGAAGGGACAGGCTCCTACGAGCAGTACTTC
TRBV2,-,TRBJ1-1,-,CASNSFGNTEAFF,TGTGCCAGCAACAGTTTTGGAAACACTGAAGCTTTCTTT
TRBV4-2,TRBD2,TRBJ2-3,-,CASALAGGSTDTQYF,TGTGCCAGCGCTCTAGCGGGAGGGAGCACAGATACGCAGTATTTT
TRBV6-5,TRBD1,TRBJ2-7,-,CASSRGQGRYEQYF,TGTGCCAGCAGTCGTGGACAGGGGAGGTACGAGCAGTACTTC
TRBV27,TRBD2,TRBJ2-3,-,CASSLGGLASTDTQYF,TGTGCCAGCAGTTTAGGGGGACTAGCGAGCACAGATACGCAGTATTTT
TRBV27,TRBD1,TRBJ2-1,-,CASSLSMDRGLHEQFF,TGTGCCAGCAGTTTATCGATGGACAGGGGGCTTCATGAGCAGTTCTTC
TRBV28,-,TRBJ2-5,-,CASSLRLTEETQYF,TGTGCCAGCAGTTTAAGACTAACTGAAGAGACCCAGTACTTC
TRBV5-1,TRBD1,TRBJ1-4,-,CASSPDRVEKLFF,TGCGCCAGCAGCCCGGACAGGGTTGAAAAACTGTTTTTT
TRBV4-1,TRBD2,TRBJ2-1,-,CASSQVLLARPGNEQFF,TGCGCCAGCAGCCAAGTGCTACTAGCGCGGCCGGGTAATGAGCAGTTCTTC
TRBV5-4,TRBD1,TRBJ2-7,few,CASSLGQGADEQYF,TGTGCCAGCAGCTTAGGGCAGGGGGCAGACGAGCAGTACTTC
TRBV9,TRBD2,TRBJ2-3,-,CASSVAGTSWADTQYF,TGTGCCAGCAGCGTAGCTGGGACTAGCTGGGCAGATACGCAGTATTTT
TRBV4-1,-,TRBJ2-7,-,CASSQGPGRDYEQYF,TGCGCCAGCAGCCAAGGACCCGGCCGGGACTACGAGCAGTACTTC
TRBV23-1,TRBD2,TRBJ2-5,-,CASSQSLELAGEETQYF,TGCGCCAGCAGTCAATCGTTGGAACTAGCGGGGGAAGAGACCCAGTACTTC
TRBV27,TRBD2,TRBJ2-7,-,CASSFGGGAYEQYF,TGTGCCAGCAGTTTTGGGGGAGGGGCCTACGAGCAGTACTTC
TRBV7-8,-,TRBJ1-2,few,CASSLYRVSVHYGYTF,TGTGCCAGCAGCTTATACAGGGTCTCGGTGCACTATGGCTACACCTTC
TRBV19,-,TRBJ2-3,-,CASRRTTPSTDTQYF,TGTGCCAGTAGACGGACTACCCCTAGCACAGATACGCAGTATTTT
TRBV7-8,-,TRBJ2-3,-,CASVGGTGRTQYF,TGTGCCAGTGTAGGGGGTACCGGCCGTACGCAGTATTTT
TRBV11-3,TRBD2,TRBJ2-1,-,CASSPPWAGGTYNEQFF,TGTGCCAGCAGCCCCCCTTGGGCGGGAGGGACCTACAATGAGCAGTTCTTC
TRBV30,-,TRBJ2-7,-,CAWSQTSTSSYEQYF,TGTGCCTGGAGTCAGACTAGTACCTCCTCCTACGAGCAGTACTTC
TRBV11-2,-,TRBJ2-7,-,CASSLASAQGYSPTQQYF,TGTGCCAGCAGCTTAGCCTCAGCACAGGGATACTCACCTACGCAGCAGTACTTC
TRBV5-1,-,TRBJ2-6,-,CASSLPGANVLTF,TGCGCCAGCAGCTTGCCGGGGGCCAACGTCCTGACTTTC
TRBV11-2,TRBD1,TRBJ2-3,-,CASSYQGAADTQYF,TGTGCCAGCAGCTACCAGGGGGCGGCAGATACGCAGTATTTT
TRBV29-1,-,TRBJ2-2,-,CSVGQTNTGELFF,TGCAGCGTGGGCCAAACGAACACCGGGGAGCTGTTTTTT
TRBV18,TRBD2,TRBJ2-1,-,CASSGGRGNEQFF,TGTGCCAGCTCCGGGGGGAGAGGCAATGAGCAGTTCTTC
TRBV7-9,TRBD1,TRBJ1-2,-,CASSLRTGSGYTF,TGTGCCAGCAGCCTAAGGACAGGGAGCGGCTACACCTTC
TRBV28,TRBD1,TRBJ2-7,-,CASSSTGTGAYEQYF,TGTGCCAGCAGTTCGACCGGGACAGGGGCCTACGAGCAGTACTTC
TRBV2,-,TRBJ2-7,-,CASSDTFRYPYEQYF,TGTGCCAGCAGTGACACATTCAGGTACCCCTACGAGCAGTACTTC
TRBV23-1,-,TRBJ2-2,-,CASSQSGAGTTGELFF,TGCGCCAGCAGTCAATCTGGGGCGGGGACCACCGGGGAGCTGTTTTTT
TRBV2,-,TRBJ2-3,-,CASSEAIGLTDTQYF,TGTGCCAGCAGTGAAGCGATAGGACTCACAGATACGCAGTATTTT
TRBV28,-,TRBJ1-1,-,CASSLFRDEAFF,TGTGCCAGCAGTTTATTCAGGGATGAAGCTTTCTTT
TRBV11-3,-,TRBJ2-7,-,CASGSNYAYEQYF,TGTGCCAGCGGGAGTAACTACGCCTACGAGCAGTACTTC
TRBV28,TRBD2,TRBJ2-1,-,CASRISGRINEQFF,TGTGCCAGCAGGATTAGCGGGAGAATTAATGAGCAGTTCTTC
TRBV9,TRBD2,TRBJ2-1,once,CASSVSGATNEQFF,TGTGCCAGCAGCGTTAGCGGGGCCACAAATGAGCAGTTCTTC
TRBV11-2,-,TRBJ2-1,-,CASSLRNEQFF,TGTGCCAGCAGCTTACGCAATGAGCAGTTCTTC
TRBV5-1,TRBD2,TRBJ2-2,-,CASSFTSGANTGELFF,TGCGCCAGCAGCTTCACTAGCGGGGCGAACACCGGGGAGCTGTTTTTT
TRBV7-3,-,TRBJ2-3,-,CASSFWGGHASTDTQYF,TGTGCCAGCAGTTTCTGGGGTGGACACGCTAGCACAGATACGCAGTATTTT
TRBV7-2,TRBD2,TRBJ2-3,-,CASSPGGLAGGSTDTQYF,TGTGCCAGCAGCCCCGGGGGGCTAGCGGGAGGTAGCACAGATACGCAGTATTTT
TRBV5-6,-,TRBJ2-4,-,CASSLEGSGSGFIQYF,TGTGCCAGCAGCTTGGAAGGTTCGGGATCAGGTTTCATTCAGTACTTC
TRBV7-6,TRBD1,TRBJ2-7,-,CASSLVFGTGSSEQYF,TGTGCCAGCAGCTTAGTATTTGGGACAGGCAGTAGCGAGCAGTACTTC
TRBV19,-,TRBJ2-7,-,CASSDHRGGVYEQYF,TGTGCCAGTAGTGATCACAGGGGGGGGGTCTACGAGCAGTACTTC
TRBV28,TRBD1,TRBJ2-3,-,CASGDRVSTDTQYF,TGTGCCAGCGGTGACAGGGTTTCCACAGATACGCAGTATTTT
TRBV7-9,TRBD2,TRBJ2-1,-,CSSSLGAGLARDEQFF,TGTTCCAGCAGCTTAGGCGCGGGACTAGCAAGGGATGAGCAGTTCTTC
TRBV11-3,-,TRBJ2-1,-,CASSTYPYDTYNEQFF,TGTGCCAGCAGCACCTACCCCTACGACACTTACAATGAGCAGTTCTTC
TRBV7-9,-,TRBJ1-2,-,CSSSFSGGYTF,TGTTCCAGCAGCTTCTCAGGTGGCTACACCTTC
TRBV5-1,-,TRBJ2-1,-,CASTIGGNEQFF,TGCGCCAGCACGATCGGGGGTAATGAGCAGTTCTTC
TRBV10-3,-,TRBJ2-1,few,CAISLQGEGNNEQFF,TGTGCCATCAGTCTACAGGGGGAGGGAAACAATGAGCAGTTCTTC
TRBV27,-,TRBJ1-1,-,CASRGGGGTEAFF,TGTGCCAGCAGGGGCGGGGGAGGCACTGAAGCTTTCTTT
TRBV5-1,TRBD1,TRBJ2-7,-,CASSPGPFRGRLEQYF,TGCGCCAGCAGCCCTGGGCCGTTCAGGGGGCGCCTCGAGCAGTACTTC
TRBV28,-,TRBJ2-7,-,CASSSAGASYEQYF,TGTGCCAGCAGTTCCGCGGGCGCCTCCTACGAGCAGTACTTC
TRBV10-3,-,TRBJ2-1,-,CATNGGMSSYNEQFF,TGTGCCACCAACGGAGGAATGAGCTCCTACAATGAGCAGTTCTTC